This entry lists 19 T cell receptor beta chains sequenced from one sample in a study of a mutant IDH1 vaccine in newly diagnosed glioma. Antigens of these TCRs are unknown. Only in-frame clones appear in the TCRdb table, and some are missing; sequencing was by immunoSEQ multiplex PCR. Among roughly 120,000 clones listed, 80% were seen once. As for time point: week 11, during vaccination. Topical imiquimod was applied with each vaccine dose, which held 300 ug of mutant IDH1 20-mer peptide. The sample here was PBMCs, taken from a glioma patient whose treatment included an IDH1 peptide vaccine. These receptors all come from a man aged 40-55 years with glioma.

In regard to this clone: The sample has other DNA sequences that encode this CDR3 too. The rearrangement links TRBV4-3 to TRBJ2-2, with D uncertain. Trimming stripped 1 base from V and 0 bases from J, with 3 bases between. Per germline, CDR1 LGHNA and CDR2 YSLEER. This CDR3 comprises 14 residues. The CDR3 here is CASSQVANTGELFF. The CDR3 region has the DNA TGCGCCAGCAGCCAAGTGGCGAACACCGGGGAGCTGTTTTTT.

In its sample, this clone was seen once. The V call is TRBV10-3, the J call TRBJ2-1, with a tentative D call TRBD2 (5 bases). Germline V gives CDR1 ENHRY, CDR2 SYGVKD. The CDR3 sequence is 15 residues long. V was pared by 5 bases and J by 8 bases, with 19 bases between. The chain's CDR3 is CAISSPRRSGDEQFF. The CDR3 bases are TGTGCCATCAGTTCCCCGCGGAGGTCCGGGGATGAGCAGTTCTTC.

This chain uses TRBV4-1 with TRBJ1-4, with D unresolved. CDR1 MGHRA and CDR2 YSYEKL come from the germline V gene. Trimming left V 6 bases short and J 7 bases short, with 15 bases between. The CDR3 sequence is 14 residues long. For the CDR3, the DNA is TGCGCCAGCAGTCCACTCCGAGTCGGTGAAAAACTGTTTTTT. Translating gives CASSPLRVGEKLFF.

The rearrangement joins TRBV15 to TRBJ2-6; TRBD1 matches 8 bases. Germline V lookup: CDR1 LNHNV, CDR2 YYDKDF (reference sequence). The length of the CDR3 is 18 residues. V lost 0 bases, J lost 9 bases, and 13 bases stayed unmatched. The CDR3 bases are TGTGCCACCAGCAGAGATCCGTGGCAGGGGGCTCTTGTCAACGTCCTGACTTTC. Protein: CATSRDPWQGALVNVLTF.

The CDR3 DNA follows: TGCGCCAGCAGCTTGGATCAGAACACTGAAGCTTTCTTT. Its translation: CASSLDQNTEAFF. V and J are TRBV5-1 and TRBJ1-1; D not certain. Germline CDR1 is SGHRS and CDR2 is YFSETQ. The CDR3 runs to 13 residues. V was clipped by 0 bases and J by 1 base, with 4 bases between them.

The DNA for the CDR3 is TGTGCCAGCAGAATCCAGGGGTTCTCCTACGAGCAGTACTTC. It specifies CASRIQGFSYEQYF. V usage is TRBV2 and J usage is TRBJ2-7, with TRBD1 as a possible D gene (6 bases). Trimming pared 6 bases from V and 0 bases from J, leaving 12 bases between. Germline-derived CDR1 and CDR2 are SNHLY and FYNNEI. CDR3 length: 14 residues.

The V call is TRBV5-1, the J call TRBJ2-3; TRBD1 aligns across 7 bases. J gave up 4 bases and V 5 bases, and 7 bases lay outside the gene matches. The CDR3 runs 14 residues. Germline V gene sequence: CDR1 SGHRS, CDR2 YFSETQ. The CDR3 is CASSSRTGADTQYF. The CDR3 coding sequence is TGCGCCAGCAGTTCTCGTACAGGGGCAGATACGCAGTATTTT.

The rearrangement links TRBV9 to TRBJ2-7; D possibly uses TRBD1 or TRBD2 (5 bases each). The CDR3 covers 15 residues. Germline CDR1 and CDR2: SGDLS and YYNGEE. Trimming stripped 4 bases from V and 7 bases from J, with 21 bases between. The DNA of the CDR3 is TGTGCCAGCAGCAGAACCCAGGGATCAACGGGGGAGCAGTACTTC. Translation gives CASSRTQGSTGEQYF.

The rearrangement joins TRBV19 to TRBJ1-5, with D hard to call. The CDR3 totals 15 residues. Germline assignment: CDR1 LNHDA and CDR2 SQIVND (reference sequence). V lost 1 base and J lost 1, with 8 bases in between. The CDR3 protein is CASSIGRKSNQPQHF. DNA for the CDR3: TGTGCCAGTAGTATAGGCAGGAAAAGCAATCAGCCCCAGCATTTT.

The sample holds one count of this clone. The rearrangement joins TRBV7-3 to TRBJ2-1, with TRBD1 identical over 9 bases. The CDR3 covers 14 residues. Germline loops: CDR1 SGHTA, CDR2 FQGTGA. V lost 3 bases and J lost 9; bases outside the gene matches: 6. The CDR3 is CASSFDRGASEQFF. CDR3 coding DNA: TGTGCCAGCAGCTTCGACAGGGGGGCGAGTGAGCAGTTCTTC.

The chain is built from TRBV5-1 and TRBJ2-2; 8 bases map to TRBD2. Per the germline V gene, CDR1 is SGHRS and CDR2 is YFSETQ. The ends lost 4 bases at V and 6 bases at J; junction bases unmatched: 5. There are 14 residues in the CDR3. The CDR3 region has the DNA TGCGCCAGCAGCCCGGGGGGGGCCTCCGGGGAGCTGTTTTTT. It codes for CASSPGGASGELFF.

This rearrangement joins TRBV5-1 to TRBJ2-3, with D possibly TRBD1 on 5 matching bases. Germline CDR1 is SGHRS and CDR2 is YFSETQ. The CDR3 covers 14 residues. V shed 2 bases and J shed 1 base, with 8 bases lying between them. CDR3 bases: TGCGCCAGCAGCTTTTTCAGGGGCACAGATACGCAGTATTTT. This encodes CASSFFRGTDTQYF.

V is TRBV6-1 and J is TRBJ1-5, with D unclear. Germline-derived CDR1 and CDR2 are MNHNS and SASEGT. CDR3 length: 13 residues. Deletions cut 8 bases from V and 2 bases from J, with 10 bases between. CDR3 nucleotides: TGTGCCAGCCAAGGGCACCGCAATCAGCCCCAGCATTTT. Translated, it gives CASQGHRNQPQHF.

The rearrangement joins TRBV28 to TRBJ1-2; no firm D call. There are 14 residues in the CDR3. Germline V gene lookup returns CDR1 MDHEN and CDR2 SYDVKM. V dropped 6 bases and J dropped 5 bases, with 16 bases sitting between them. CDR3 amino acids: CASRTQQVSYGYTF. CDR3 nucleotides: TGTGCCAGCAGAACACAGCAGGTCAGTTATGGCTACACCTTC.

The chain has TRBV18 and TRBJ2-7, with TRBD1 matching over 7 bases. Germline CDR1 and CDR2: KGHSH and LQKENI. There are 15 residues in the CDR3. Unmatched junction bases numbered 13, after V lost 6 bases and J lost 5 bases. CDR3 sequence: CASSHRIQGTHEQYF. The CDR3 DNA follows: TGTGCCAGCTCTCACCGTATACAGGGGACCCACGAGCAGTACTTC.

This chain links TRBV14 with TRBJ2-1, with 12 bases identical to TRBD2. The CDR3 sequence is 17 residues long. Germline CDR1 is SGHDN and CDR2 is FVKESK. V was pared by 5 bases and J by 9 bases, with 14 bases of the junction left unmatched. This chain's CDR3 is CASSIGLAGFSFAEQFF. The CDR3 DNA reads TGTGCCAGCAGCATCGGACTAGCGGGATTTTCCTTCGCTGAGCAGTTCTTC. The variable domain in full, with the rest retrieved from reference TRBV14 and TRBJ2-1, is EAGVTQFPSHSVIEKGQTVTLRCDPISGHDNLYWYRRVMGKEIKFLLHFVKESKQDESGMPNNRFLAERTGGTYSTLKVQPAELEDSGVYFCASSIGLAGFSFAEQFFGPGTRLTVL.

This clone was seen only once. The rearrangement joins TRBV7-2 to TRBJ1-3; D gene unclear. V lost 5 bases and J 0 bases, leaving 11 bases between the germline ends. Per the germline V gene, CDR1 is SGHTA and CDR2 is FQGNSA. The CDR3 extends over 15 amino acids. The CDR3: CASSPLEFSGNTIYF. The CDR3 DNA reads TGTGCCAGCAGCCCCTTAGAATTCTCTGGAAACACCATATATTTT.

The V call is TRBV4-1, the J call TRBJ2-5, with 12 bases matching TRBD2. Trimming at V came to 1 base and at J to 5 bases, leaving 11 bases not matched to a gene. The CDR3 length is 18 residues. The V gene's germline CDR1 is MGHRA and CDR2 YSYEKL. In nucleotides, the CDR3 is TGCGCCAGCAGCCAAGCGAAGGGGACTAGCGGGCGGAGGGAGACCCAGTACTTC. Amino acid sequence: CASSQAKGTSGRRETQYF.

The rearrangement links TRBV7-8 to TRBJ2-6, with 7 bases matching TRBD1. V lost 4 bases to trimming and J lost 4 bases; unmatched junction nucleotides: 7. Germline assignment: CDR1 SGHVS and CDR2 FQNEAQ. This CDR3 has 16 amino acids. This CDR3 reads CASSSTGATGANVLTF. CDR3 DNA sequence: TGTGCCAGCAGCTCTACAGGGGCCACGGGGGCCAACGTCCTGACTTTC. The full variable domain, with the rest looked up from reference TRBV7-8 and TRBJ2-6, is GAGVSQSPRYKVAKRGQDVALRCDPISGHVSLFWYQQALGQGPEFLTYFQNEAQLDKSGLPSDRFFAERPEGSVSTLKIQRTQQEDSAVYLCASSSTGATGANVLTFGAGSRLTVL.